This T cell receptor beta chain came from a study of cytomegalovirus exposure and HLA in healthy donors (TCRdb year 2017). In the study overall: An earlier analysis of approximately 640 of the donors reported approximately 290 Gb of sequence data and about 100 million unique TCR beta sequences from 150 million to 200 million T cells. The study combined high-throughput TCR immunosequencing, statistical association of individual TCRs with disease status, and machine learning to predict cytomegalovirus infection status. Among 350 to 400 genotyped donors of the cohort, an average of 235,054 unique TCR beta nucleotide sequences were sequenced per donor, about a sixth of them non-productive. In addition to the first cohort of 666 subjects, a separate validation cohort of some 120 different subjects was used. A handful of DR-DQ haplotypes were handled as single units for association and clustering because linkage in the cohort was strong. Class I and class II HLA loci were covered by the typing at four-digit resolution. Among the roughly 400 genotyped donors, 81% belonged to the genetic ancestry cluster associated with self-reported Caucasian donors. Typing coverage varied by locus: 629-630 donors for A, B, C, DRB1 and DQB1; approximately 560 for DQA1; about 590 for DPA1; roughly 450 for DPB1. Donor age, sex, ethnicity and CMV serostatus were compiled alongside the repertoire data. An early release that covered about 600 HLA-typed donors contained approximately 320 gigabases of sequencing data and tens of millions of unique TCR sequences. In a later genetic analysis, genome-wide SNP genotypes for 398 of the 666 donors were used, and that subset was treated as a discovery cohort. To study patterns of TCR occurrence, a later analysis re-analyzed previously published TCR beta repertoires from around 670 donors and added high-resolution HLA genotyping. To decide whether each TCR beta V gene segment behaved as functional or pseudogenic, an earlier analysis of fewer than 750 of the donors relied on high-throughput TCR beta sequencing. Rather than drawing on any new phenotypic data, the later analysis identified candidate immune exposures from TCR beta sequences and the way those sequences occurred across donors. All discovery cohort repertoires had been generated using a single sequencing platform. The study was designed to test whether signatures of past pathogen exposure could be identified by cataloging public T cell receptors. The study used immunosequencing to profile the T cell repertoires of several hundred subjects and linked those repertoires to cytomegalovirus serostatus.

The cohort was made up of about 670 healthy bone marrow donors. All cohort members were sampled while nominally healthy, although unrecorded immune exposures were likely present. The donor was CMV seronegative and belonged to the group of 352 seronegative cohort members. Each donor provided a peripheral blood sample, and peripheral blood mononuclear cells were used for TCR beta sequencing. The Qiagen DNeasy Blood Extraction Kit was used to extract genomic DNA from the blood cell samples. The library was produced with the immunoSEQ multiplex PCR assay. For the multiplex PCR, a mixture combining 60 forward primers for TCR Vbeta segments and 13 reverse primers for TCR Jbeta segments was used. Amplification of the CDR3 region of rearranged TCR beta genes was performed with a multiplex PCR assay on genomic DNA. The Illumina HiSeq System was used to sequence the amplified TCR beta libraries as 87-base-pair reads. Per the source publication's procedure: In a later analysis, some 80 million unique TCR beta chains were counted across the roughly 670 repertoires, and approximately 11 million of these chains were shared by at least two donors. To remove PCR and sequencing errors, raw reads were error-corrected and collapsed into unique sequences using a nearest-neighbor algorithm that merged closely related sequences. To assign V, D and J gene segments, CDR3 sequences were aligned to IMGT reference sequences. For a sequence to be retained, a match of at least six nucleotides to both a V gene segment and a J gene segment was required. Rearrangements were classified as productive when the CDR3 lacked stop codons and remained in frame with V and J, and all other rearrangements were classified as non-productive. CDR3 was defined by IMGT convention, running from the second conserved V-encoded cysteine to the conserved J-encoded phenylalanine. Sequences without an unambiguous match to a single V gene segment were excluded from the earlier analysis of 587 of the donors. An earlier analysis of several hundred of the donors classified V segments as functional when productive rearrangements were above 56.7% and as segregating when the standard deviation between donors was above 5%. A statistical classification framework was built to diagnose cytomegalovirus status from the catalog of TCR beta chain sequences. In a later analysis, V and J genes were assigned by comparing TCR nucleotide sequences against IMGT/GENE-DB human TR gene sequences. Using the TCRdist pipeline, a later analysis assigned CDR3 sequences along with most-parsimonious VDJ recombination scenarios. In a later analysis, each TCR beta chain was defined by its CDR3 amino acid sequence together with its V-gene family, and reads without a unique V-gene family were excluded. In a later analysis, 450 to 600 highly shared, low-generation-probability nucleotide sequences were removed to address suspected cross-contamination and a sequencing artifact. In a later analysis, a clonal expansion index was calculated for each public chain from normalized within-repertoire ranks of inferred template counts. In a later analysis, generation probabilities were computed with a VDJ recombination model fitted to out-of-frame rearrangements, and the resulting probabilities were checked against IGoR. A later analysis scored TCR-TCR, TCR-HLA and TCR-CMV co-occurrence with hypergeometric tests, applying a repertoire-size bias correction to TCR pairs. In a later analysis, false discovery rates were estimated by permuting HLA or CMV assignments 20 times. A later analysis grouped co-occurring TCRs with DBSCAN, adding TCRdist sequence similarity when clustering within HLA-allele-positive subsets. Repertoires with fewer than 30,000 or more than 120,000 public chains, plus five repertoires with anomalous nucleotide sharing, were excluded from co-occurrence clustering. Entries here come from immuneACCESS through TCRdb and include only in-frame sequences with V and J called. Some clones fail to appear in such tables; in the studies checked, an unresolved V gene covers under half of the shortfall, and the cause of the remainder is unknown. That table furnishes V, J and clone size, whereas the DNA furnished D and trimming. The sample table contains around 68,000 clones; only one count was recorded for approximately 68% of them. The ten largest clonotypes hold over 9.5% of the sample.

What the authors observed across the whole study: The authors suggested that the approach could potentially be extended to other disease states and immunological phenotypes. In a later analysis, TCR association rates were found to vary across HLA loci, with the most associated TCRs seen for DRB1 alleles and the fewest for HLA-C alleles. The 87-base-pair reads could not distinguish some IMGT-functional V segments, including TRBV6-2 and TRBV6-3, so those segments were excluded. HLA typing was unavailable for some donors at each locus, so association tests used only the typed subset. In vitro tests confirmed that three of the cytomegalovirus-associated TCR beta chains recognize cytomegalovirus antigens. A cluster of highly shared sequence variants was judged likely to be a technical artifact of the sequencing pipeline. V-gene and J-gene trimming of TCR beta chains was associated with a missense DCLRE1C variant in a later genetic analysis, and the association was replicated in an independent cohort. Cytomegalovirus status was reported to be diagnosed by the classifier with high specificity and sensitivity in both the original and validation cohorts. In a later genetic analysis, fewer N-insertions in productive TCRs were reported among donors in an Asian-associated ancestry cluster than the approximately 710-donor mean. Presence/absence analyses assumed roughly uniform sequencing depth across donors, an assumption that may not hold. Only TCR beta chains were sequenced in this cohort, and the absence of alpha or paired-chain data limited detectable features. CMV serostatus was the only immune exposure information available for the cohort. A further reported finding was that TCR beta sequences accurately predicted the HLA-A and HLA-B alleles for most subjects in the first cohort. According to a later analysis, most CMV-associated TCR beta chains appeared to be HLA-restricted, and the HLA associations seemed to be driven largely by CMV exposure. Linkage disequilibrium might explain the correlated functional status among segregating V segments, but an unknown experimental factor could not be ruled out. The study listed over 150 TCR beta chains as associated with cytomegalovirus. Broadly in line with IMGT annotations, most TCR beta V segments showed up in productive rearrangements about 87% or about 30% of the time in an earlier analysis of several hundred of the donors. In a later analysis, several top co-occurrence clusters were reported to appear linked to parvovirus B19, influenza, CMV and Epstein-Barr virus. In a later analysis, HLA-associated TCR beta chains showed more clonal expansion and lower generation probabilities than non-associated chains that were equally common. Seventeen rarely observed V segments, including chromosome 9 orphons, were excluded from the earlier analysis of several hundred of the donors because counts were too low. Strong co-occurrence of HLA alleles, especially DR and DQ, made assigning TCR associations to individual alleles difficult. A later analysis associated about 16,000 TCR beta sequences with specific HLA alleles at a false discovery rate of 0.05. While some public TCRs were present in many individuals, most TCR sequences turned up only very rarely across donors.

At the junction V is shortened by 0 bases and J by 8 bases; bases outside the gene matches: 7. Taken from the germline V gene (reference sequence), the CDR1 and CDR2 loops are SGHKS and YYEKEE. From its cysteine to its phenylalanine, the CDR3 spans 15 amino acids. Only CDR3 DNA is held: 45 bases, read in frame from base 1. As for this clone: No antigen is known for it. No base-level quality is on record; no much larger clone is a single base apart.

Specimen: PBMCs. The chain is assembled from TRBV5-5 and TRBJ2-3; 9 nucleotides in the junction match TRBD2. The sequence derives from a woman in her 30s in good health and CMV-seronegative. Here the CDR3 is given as CASSLVAGGPSTQYF. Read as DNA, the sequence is TGTGCCAGCAGCTTGGTGGCGGGGGGGCCTAGTACGCAGTATTTT.